This T cell receptor (beta chain) is from a study of control samples from healthy donors and cancer patients. Germline V gene data show CDR1 as SGHRS and CDR2 as YFSETQ. The germline V and J ends were trimmed by 2 bases and 2 bases, with 10 bases remaining between them. The CDR3 contains 15 residues. Here immunoSEQ multiplex PCR was the method, and the copy in TCRdb shows in-frame clones only, minus some. The table has 85,000 to 95,000 clones, roughly 90% seen once. This TCR was sampled from a woman in her sixties or seventies in good health. The V and J genes are TRBV5-1 and TRBJ1-4; D is unresolved. The material sequenced was blood. The CDR3 sequence: CASSFGSGTNEKLFF. CDR3 bases: TGCGCCAGCAGCTTCGGCTCCGGGACTAATGAAAAACTGTTTTTT.